This T cell receptor (beta chain) was recovered during a study of blood T cell repertoires in COVID-19. The wider study: Material from acute and convalescent COVID-19 was sourced from the United States, Italy and Spain.

Per germline, CDR1 SGDLS and CDR2 YYNGEE. The trim removed 4 bases at V and 0 bases at J, leaving 6 bases unmatched. The CDR3 loop spans 15 amino acids. Original methodology: Amplifying reference gene primers gave estimates of nucleated cell counts. The data were produced by immunoSEQ multiplex PCR, yet TCRdb's version contains in-frame clones alone and is incomplete. The D gene and trimming were derived from the DNA, and the V and J assignments and clone size from that table. The data contain some 350,000 clones, about 87% of them seen just once; the ten biggest clones take up roughly 6%. The Seattle patients joined while their infection was active and were tracked longitudinally afterward.

Sequences were obtained from peripheral blood. The TCR comes from a woman between 50 and 59 years old with COVID-19, enrolled during active disease. The chain couples TRBV9 to TRBJ1-1; 7 bases map to TRBD1. In nucleotides, the CDR3 is TGTGCCAGCAGCTCCCGGACAGGCCTGAACACTGAAGCTTTCTTT. Amino acids: CASSSRTGLNTEAFF.